This T cell receptor (beta chain) was observed in a study of T cell responses to AZD1222 COVID-19 vaccine. The assay was immunoSEQ multiplex PCR, and TCRdb's table has in-frame clones only and misses some. Of about 140,000 clones listed, under 95% were seen once; the top ten hold 2.5% to 3%. The CDR3 extends over 13 amino acids. Between the trimmed V and J ends, which lost 8 bases and 0 bases, there was a span of 8 bases. Germline lookup yields CDR1 LNHDA and CDR2 SQIVND (reference sequence). Sequencing used peripheral blood, obtained on day 0 of AZD1222 vaccination. The TCR comes from an adult in good health. The chain joins TRBV19 to TRBJ2-1; D ambiguous. As DNA, the CDR3 is TGTGCCAGTCATGGCGGCTCCTACAATGAGCAGTTCTTC. It codes for CASHGGSYNEQFF.